Listed below are T cell receptor beta chains from one sample, sequenced in a study of blood T cell repertoires in COVID-19. Sequenced by immunoSEQ multiplex PCR; TCRdb stores in-frame clones only, minus some. The sample carries 60,000 or so clones, about nine tenths recorded once. What was sequenced was peripheral blood. The receptors originated from a woman aged 55-69 years with active COVID-19. CDR3s include the opening cysteine and the closing phenylalanine or tryptophan. The order of the fields is V gene, J gene, D gene, clone size, CDR3 DNA, CDR3 protein. The D gene is left open where the match is weak. A row's size may be missing; if present it is once, few, many or a size class.

V gene: TRBV11-2
J gene: TRBJ2-7
D gene: TRBD1
clone size: .
CDR3 DNA: TGTGCCAGCAGCCCCGTGGGACAGGGCTACGAGCAGTACTTC
CDR3 protein: CASSPVGQGYEQYF

V gene: TRBV6-5
J gene: TRBJ2-1
D gene: TRBD1
clone size: .
CDR3 DNA: TGTGCCAGCAGTTATAGAAGGGGGCCCTACAATGAGCAGTTCTTC
CDR3 protein: CASSYRRGPYNEQFF

V gene: TRBV28
J gene: TRBJ2-7
D gene: .
clone size: .
CDR3 DNA: TGTGCCAGCAGTCCCGGCTACGAGCAGTACTTC
CDR3 protein: CASSPGYEQYF

V gene: TRBV5-1
J gene: TRBJ1-1
D gene: .
clone size: .
CDR3 DNA: TGCGCCAGCAGCTCGACGGGGGGCGCCCCTGAAGCTTTCTTT
CDR3 protein: CASSSTGGAPEAFF

V gene: TRBV6-1
J gene: TRBJ1-5
D gene: TRBD1
clone size: .
CDR3 DNA: TGTGCCAGCAGTGAAGGTTCAGGGGGAGGTCAGCCCCAGCATTTT
CDR3 protein: CASSEGSGGGQPQHF

V gene: TRBV14
J gene: TRBJ2-7
D gene: TRBD2
clone size: .
CDR3 DNA: TGTGCCAGCAGCAGCGGGGGGATTCCCTACGAGCAGTACTTC
CDR3 protein: CASSSGGIPYEQYF

V gene: TRBV4-1
J gene: TRBJ1-6
D gene: TRBD1
clone size: few
CDR3 DNA: TGCGCCAGCACCGGGACAGGTGAATATTCACCCCTCCACTTT
CDR3 protein: CASTGTGEYSPLHF

V gene: TRBV27
J gene: TRBJ1-2
D gene: TRBD1
clone size: .
CDR3 DNA: TGTGCCAGCAGTTCGCGACAGGGCGCTAACTATGGCTACACCTTC
CDR3 protein: CASSSRQGANYGYTF

V gene: TRBV19
J gene: TRBJ2-7
D gene: .
clone size: .
CDR3 DNA: TGTGCCGTCGGAGGGGCCTACGAGCAGTACTTC
CDR3 protein: CAVGGAYEQYF

V gene: TRBV6-5
J gene: TRBJ2-3
D gene: TRBD2
clone size: .
CDR3 DNA: TGTGCCAGCAGTTTAGCGGGGGCCCTCCTAGATACGCAGTATTTT
CDR3 protein: CASSLAGALLDTQYF

V gene: TRBV30
J gene: TRBJ1-5
D gene: .
clone size: .
CDR3 DNA: TGTGCCTGGAGCCCAAGGCCACCCCGGACAGGCAATCAGCCCCAGCATTTT
CDR3 protein: CAWSPRPPRTGNQPQHF

V gene: TRBV29-1
J gene: TRBJ1-1
D gene: .
clone size: .
CDR3 DNA: TGCAGCGTTGAAAGCCCCGGGGGGCGCACTGAAGCTTTCTTT
CDR3 protein: CSVESPGGRTEAFF

V gene: TRBV30
J gene: TRBJ1-3
D gene: .
clone size: .
CDR3 DNA: TGTGCCTGGAGTCCCCCCGGGTGGTCTGGAAACACCATATATTTT
CDR3 protein: CAWSPPGWSGNTIYF

V gene: TRBV4-2
J gene: TRBJ2-3
D gene: .
clone size: .
CDR3 DNA: TGTGCCAGCAGCCAAGCGAGTATTAGCACAGATACGCAGTATTTT
CDR3 protein: CASSQASISTDTQYF

V gene: TRBV5-4
J gene: TRBJ2-5
D gene: .
clone size: .
CDR3 DNA: TGTGCCAGCAGCCGCATTGGGGGGGCGCATGGTGAGACCCAGTACTTC
CDR3 protein: CASSRIGGAHGETQYF

V gene: TRBV2
J gene: TRBJ2-3
D gene: .
clone size: once
CDR3 DNA: TGTGCCAGCAGTGAAACAACGGGGGTGGGAGATACGCAGTATTTT
CDR3 protein: CASSETTGVGDTQYF

V gene: TRBV19
J gene: TRBJ2-1
D gene: .
clone size: .
CDR3 DNA: TGTGCCAGTAGTAGTGACTCGTTGAGCTCCTACAATGAGCAGTTCTTC
CDR3 protein: CASSSDSLSSYNEQFF

V gene: TRBV2
J gene: TRBJ2-2
D gene: .
clone size: .
CDR3 DNA: TGTGCCAGCAGTGAAGCGCCGACAGACACCGGGGAGCTGTTTTTT
CDR3 protein: CASSEAPTDTGELFF